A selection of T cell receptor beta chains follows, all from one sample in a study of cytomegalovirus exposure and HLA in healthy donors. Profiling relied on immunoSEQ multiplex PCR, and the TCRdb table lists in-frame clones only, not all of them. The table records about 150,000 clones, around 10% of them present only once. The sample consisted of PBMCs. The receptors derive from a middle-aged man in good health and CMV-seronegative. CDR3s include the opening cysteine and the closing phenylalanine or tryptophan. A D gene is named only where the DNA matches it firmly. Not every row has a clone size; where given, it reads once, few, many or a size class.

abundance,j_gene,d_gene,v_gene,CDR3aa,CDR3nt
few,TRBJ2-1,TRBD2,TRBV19,CASSIDPRLAGAGYNEQFF,TGTGCCAGTAGTATAGATCCGAGACTAGCGGGAGCTGGCTACAATGAGCAGTTCTTC
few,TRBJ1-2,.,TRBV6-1,CASSVTGGNGYTF,TGTGCCAGCAGTGTTACCGGGGGGAATGGCTACACCTTC
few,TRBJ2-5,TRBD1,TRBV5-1,CASSQGRGGPETQYF,TGCGCCAGCAGCCAAGGTCGAGGGGGCCCCGAGACCCAGTACTTC
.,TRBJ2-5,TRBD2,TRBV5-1,CASSTGGGEETQYF,TGCGCCAGCAGCACGGGGGGGGGCGAGGAGACCCAGTACTTC
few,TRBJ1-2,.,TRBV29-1,CSVEDQFYGYTF,TGCAGCGTTGAAGATCAATTCTATGGCTACACCTTC
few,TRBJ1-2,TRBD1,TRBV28,CASSLNRGYGYTF,TGTGCCAGCAGTTTAAACAGGGGGTATGGCTACACCTTC
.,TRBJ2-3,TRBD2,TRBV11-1,CASSPIAGTNTDTQYF,TGTGCCAGCAGCCCTATAGCGGGCACGAACACAGATACGCAGTATTTT
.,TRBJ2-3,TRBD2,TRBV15,CATSRDASGAIGDTQYF,TGTGCCACCAGCAGAGATGCCAGCGGGGCTATCGGAGATACGCAGTATTTT
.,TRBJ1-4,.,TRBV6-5,CASSYDSVNEKLFF,TGTGCCAGCAGTTACGACAGTGTTAATGAAAAACTGTTTTTT
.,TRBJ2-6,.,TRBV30,CAWSPRLLRPSGANVLTF,TGTGCCTGGAGTCCACGACTTCTTCGACCCTCTGGGGCCAACGTCCTGACTTTC
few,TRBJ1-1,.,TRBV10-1,CASSESGGGAAEAFF,TGCGCCAGCAGTGAGTCGGGGGGGGGCGCAGCTGAAGCTTTCTTT
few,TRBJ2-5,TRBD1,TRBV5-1,CASATGTGGRTQYF,TGCGCCAGCGCTACCGGGACAGGCGGTCGGACCCAGTACTTC
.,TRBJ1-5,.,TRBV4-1,CASSQDSRVYQPQHF,TGCGCCAGCAGCCAAGATTCCAGGGTCTATCAGCCCCAGCATTTT
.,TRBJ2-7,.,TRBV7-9,CASSLRGFGDSYEQYF,TGTGCCAGCAGCTTACGTGGATTTGGAGACTCCTACGAGCAGTACTTC